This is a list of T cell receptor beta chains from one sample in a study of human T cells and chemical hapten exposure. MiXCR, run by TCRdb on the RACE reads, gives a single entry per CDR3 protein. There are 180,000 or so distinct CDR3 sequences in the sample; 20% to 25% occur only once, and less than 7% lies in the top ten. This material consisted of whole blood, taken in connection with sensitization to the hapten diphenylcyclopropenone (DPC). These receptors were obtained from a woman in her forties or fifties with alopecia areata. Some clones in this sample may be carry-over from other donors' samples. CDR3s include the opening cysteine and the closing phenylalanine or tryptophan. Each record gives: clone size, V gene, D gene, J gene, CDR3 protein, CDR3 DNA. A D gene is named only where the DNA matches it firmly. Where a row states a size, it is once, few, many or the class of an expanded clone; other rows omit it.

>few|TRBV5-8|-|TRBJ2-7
CASSFPGHEQYF
TGTGCCAGCAGCTTCCCAGGCCACGAGCAGTACTTC
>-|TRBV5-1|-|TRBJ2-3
CASSLGDLTDTQYF
TGCGCCAGCAGCTTGGGGGACCTCACAGATACGCAGTATTTT
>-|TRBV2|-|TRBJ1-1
CASKHLFYPEAFF
TGTGCCAGCAAACACCTCTTCTACCCCGAAGCTTTCTTT
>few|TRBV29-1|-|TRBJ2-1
CSVSRRPNNEQFF
TGCAGCGTAAGCCGCCGCCCAAACAATGAGCAGTTCTTC
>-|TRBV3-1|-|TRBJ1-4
CASSQDPEGKLFF
TGTGCCAGCAGCCAAGATCCGGAAGGAAAACTGTTTTTT
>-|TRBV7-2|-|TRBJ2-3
CASSWAHTDTQYF
TGTGCCAGCAGCTGGGCCCACACAGATACGCAGTATTTT
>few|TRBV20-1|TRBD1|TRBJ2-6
CSAQGDGANVLTF
TGCAGTGCACAGGGGGACGGGGCCAACGTCCTGACTTTC
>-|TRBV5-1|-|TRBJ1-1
CASSFLVMGARGTEAFF
TGCGCCAGCAGCTTCCTAGTTATGGGGGCCCGCGGGACTGAAGCTTTCTTT
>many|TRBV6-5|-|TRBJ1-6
CASSFGDRTYSPLHF
TGTGCCAGCAGTTTTGGAGACAGGACTTATTCACCCCTCCACTTT
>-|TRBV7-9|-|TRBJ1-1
CASSVTVNTEAFF
TGTGCCAGCAGCGTGACAGTGAACACTGAAGCTTTCTTT
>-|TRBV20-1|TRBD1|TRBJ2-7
CSARDGQGENNEQYF
TGCAGTGCTAGAGACGGACAGGGTGAAAATAACGAGCAGTACTTC
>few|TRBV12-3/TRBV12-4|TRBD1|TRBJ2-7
CASSPDRGSSYEQYF
TGTGCCAGCAGTCCTGACAGGGGGAGTTCCTACGAGCAGTACTTC
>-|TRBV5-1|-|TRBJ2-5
CASSFQWGGEETQYF
TGCGCCAGCAGCTTTCAATGGGGGGGCGAAGAGACCCAGTACTTC
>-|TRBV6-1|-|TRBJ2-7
CASSAGRGVEQYF
TGTGCCAGCAGCGCCGGCAGGGGGGTCGAGCAGTACTTC
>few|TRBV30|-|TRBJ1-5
CAWSPGPYDQPQHF
TGTGCCTGGAGTCCAGGGCCGTACGATCAGCCCCAGCATTTT
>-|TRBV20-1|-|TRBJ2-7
CSASRLVSYEQYF
TGCAGTGCTTCGAGGCTAGTCTCCTACGAGCAGTACTTC
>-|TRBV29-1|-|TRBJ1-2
CSGGSTGGYTF
TGCAGCGGGGGGAGTACGGGTGGCTACACCTTC
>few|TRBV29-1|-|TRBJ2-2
CSVGEGSRELFF
TGCAGCGTTGGTGAAGGATCCCGGGAGCTGTTTTTT
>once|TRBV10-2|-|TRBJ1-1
CASSEARTVNTEAFF
TGCGCCAGCAGTGAGGCGAGGACAGTGAACACTGAAGCTTTCTTT
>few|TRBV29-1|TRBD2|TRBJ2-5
CSVGGGDGTQYF
TGCAGCGTTGGCGGGGGGGACGGGACCCAGTACTTC
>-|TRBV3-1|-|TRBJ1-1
CASSQDGRSAFF
TGTGCCAGCAGCCAAGACGGGAGGTCAGCTTTCTTT
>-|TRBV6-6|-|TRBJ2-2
CASSSTPLGELFF
TGTGCCAGCAGTTCGACACCTTTGGGGGAGCTGTTTTTT
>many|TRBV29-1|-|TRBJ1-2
CSVEDPWYGYTF
TGCAGCGTTGAAGACCCCTGGTATGGCTACACCTTC